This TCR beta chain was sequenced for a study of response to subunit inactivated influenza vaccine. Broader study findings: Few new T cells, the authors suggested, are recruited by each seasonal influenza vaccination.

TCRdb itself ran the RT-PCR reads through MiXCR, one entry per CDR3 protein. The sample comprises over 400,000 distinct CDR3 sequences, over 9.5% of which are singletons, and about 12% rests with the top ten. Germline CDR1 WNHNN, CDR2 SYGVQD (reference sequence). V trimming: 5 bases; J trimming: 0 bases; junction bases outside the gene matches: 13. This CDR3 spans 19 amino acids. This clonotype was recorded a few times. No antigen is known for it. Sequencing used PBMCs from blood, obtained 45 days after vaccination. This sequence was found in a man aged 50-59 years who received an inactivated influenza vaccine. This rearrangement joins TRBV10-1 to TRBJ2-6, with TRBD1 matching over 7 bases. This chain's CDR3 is CASSPLGQTNPSGANVLTF. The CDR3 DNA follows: TGCGCCAGCAGTCCATTGGGACAGACAAACCCCTCTGGGGCCAACGTCCTGACTTTC.